This entry is about one T cell receptor (beta chain). This sample is part of a study of cytomegalovirus exposure and HLA in healthy donors. The trim removed 4 bases at V and 1 base at J, leaving 8 bases unmatched. CDR1 is MNHEY, CDR2 SMNVEV, per germline (reference sequence). This CDR3 is built from 17 residues. 13 Jbeta primers and 60 Vbeta primers were used for the PCR. Using immunoSEQ multiplex PCR, the repertoire was profiled, and TCRdb retains in-frame clones only, with some absent. The data contain around 110,000 clones, roughly 72% of them singletons. The chain combines TRBV27 with TRBJ2-5, with 11 bases fitting TRBD2. The receptor's source is a man under 40 in good health and CMV-seronegative. The sequencing sample was made of PBMCs. For the CDR3, the DNA is TGTGCCAGCAGTTCCCCAGCCGGGACTAGCGGCCAAGAGACCCAGTACTTC. This translates into CASSSPAGTSGQETQYF.